This entry features one T cell receptor (beta chain) sequence. The V gene end was trimmed by 2 bases and the J gene end by 5 bases; junction bases not matched to a gene: 3. The CDR3 spans 14 residues. The germline CDR1 and CDR2 sequences are LNHDA and SQIVND (reference sequence). The sample is drawn from a study of technical replicates of blood from several donors. Method: immunoSEQ multiplex PCR; TCRdb's copy keeps in-frame clones and lacks some. The data contain more than 65,000 clones, over 95% of them singletons. V usage is TRBV19 and J usage is TRBJ2-1; TRBD2 matches 7 bases. The TCR comes from a human donor in good health. Sequencing used T cells isolated from PBMCs. CDR3 nucleotides: TGTGCCAGTAGTATAACCGGGGGGAACAATGAGCAGTTCTTC. It is translated as CASSITGGNNEQFF.